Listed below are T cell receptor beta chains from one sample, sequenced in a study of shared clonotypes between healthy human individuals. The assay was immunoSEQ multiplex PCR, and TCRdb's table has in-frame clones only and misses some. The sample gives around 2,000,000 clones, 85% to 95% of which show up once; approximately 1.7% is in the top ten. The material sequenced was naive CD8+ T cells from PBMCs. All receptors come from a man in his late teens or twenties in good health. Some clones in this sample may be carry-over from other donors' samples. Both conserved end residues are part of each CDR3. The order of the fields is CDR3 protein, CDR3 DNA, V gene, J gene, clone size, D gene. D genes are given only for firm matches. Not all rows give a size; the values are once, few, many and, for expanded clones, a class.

cdr3_aa: CASSSTPPGRYGYTF
cdr3_nt: TGTGCCAGCAGCTCCACCCCGCCGGGGCGCTATGGCTACACCTTC
v_call: TRBV7-8
j_call: TRBJ1-2
clone_size: NA
d_call: NA

cdr3_aa: CASLSAKNIQYF
cdr3_nt: TGTGCCAGTCTCTCAGCCAAAAACATTCAGTACTTC
v_call: TRBV19
j_call: TRBJ2-4
clone_size: NA
d_call: NA

cdr3_aa: CASSPMSPGYNEQFF
cdr3_nt: TGTGCCAGCAGTCCAATGTCCCCAGGTTACAATGAGCAGTTCTTC
v_call: TRBV6-5
j_call: TRBJ2-1
clone_size: NA
d_call: NA

cdr3_aa: CASSPRTDTQYF
cdr3_nt: TGTGCCAGCAGTCCACGTACAGATACGCAGTATTTT
v_call: TRBV27
j_call: TRBJ2-3
clone_size: NA
d_call: NA

cdr3_aa: CASSLRLAGAGEDGYTF
cdr3_nt: TGTGCCAGCAGCTTACGGCTAGCGGGGGCCGGAGAGGATGGCTACACCTTC
v_call: TRBV7-9
j_call: TRBJ1-2
clone_size: NA
d_call: NA

cdr3_aa: CASRLRKDEQYF
cdr3_nt: TGTGCCAGCAGACTGAGAAAGGACGAGCAGTACTTC
v_call: TRBV5-6
j_call: TRBJ2-7
clone_size: NA
d_call: NA

cdr3_aa: CASSDFRVEAGELFF
cdr3_nt: TGTGCCAGCAGTGACTTCAGGGTGGAGGCCGGGGAGCTGTTTTTT
v_call: TRBV2
j_call: TRBJ2-2
clone_size: NA
d_call: NA

cdr3_aa: CASSLIKTGSGGTEAFF
cdr3_nt: TGTGCCAGCAGTCTAATAAAGACAGGGTCAGGGGGCACTGAAGCTTTCTTT
v_call: TRBV27
j_call: TRBJ1-1
clone_size: NA
d_call: TRBD1

cdr3_aa: CASSFRDRGQNEQYF
cdr3_nt: TGTGCCAGCAGTTTCCGGGACAGGGGGCAAAACGAGCAGTACTTC
v_call: TRBV6-5
j_call: TRBJ2-7
clone_size: NA
d_call: TRBD1

cdr3_aa: CASSYSRWGSYNEQFF
cdr3_nt: TGTGCCAGCAGTTACTCTCGGTGGGGCTCCTACAATGAGCAGTTCTTC
v_call: TRBV6-5
j_call: TRBJ2-1
clone_size: NA
d_call: NA

cdr3_aa: CASSLSQNTGELFF
cdr3_nt: TGTGCCAGCAGTTTATCGCAGAACACCGGGGAGCTGTTTTTT
v_call: TRBV27
j_call: TRBJ2-2
clone_size: NA
d_call: NA

cdr3_aa: CGSRGFTEAFF
cdr3_nt: TGCGGGTCAAGGGGTTTCACTGAAGCTTTCTTT
v_call: TRBV20-1
j_call: TRBJ1-1
clone_size: few
d_call: NA

cdr3_aa: CASSVENGVYNEQFF
cdr3_nt: TGTGCCAGCAGCGTAGAAAACGGAGTCTACAATGAGCAGTTCTTC
v_call: TRBV9
j_call: TRBJ2-1
clone_size: NA
d_call: NA

cdr3_aa: CASRLQGGAYEQYF
cdr3_nt: TGTGCCAGCAGGCTCCAGGGGGGGGCCTACGAGCAGTACTTC
v_call: TRBV27
j_call: TRBJ2-7
clone_size: NA
d_call: NA

cdr3_aa: CASRNRQGGEKLFF
cdr3_nt: TGTGCCAGCAGGAATCGACAGGGTGGTGAAAAACTGTTTTTT
v_call: TRBV27
j_call: TRBJ1-4
clone_size: NA
d_call: TRBD1

cdr3_aa: CASSTRQVVKGDSNQPQHF
cdr3_nt: TGTGCCAGCAGTACCAGACAGGTTGTTAAGGGAGATAGCAATCAGCCCCAGCATTTT
v_call: TRBV27
j_call: TRBJ1-5
clone_size: NA
d_call: NA

cdr3_aa: CASSDLGGGLSSYEQYF
cdr3_nt: TGTGCCAGCAGCGACCTTGGGGGGGGACTTAGCTCCTACGAGCAGTACTTC
v_call: TRBV7-9
j_call: TRBJ2-7
clone_size: NA
d_call: TRBD2

cdr3_aa: CATFEGSYTF
cdr3_nt: TGTGCCACTTTTGAGGGTAGCTACACCTTC
v_call: TRBV27
j_call: TRBJ1-2
clone_size: NA
d_call: NA

cdr3_aa: CASSYQAMNTEAFF
cdr3_nt: TGTGCCAGCAGTTATCAGGCCATGAACACTGAAGCTTTCTTT
v_call: TRBV6-5
j_call: TRBJ1-1
clone_size: NA
d_call: NA

cdr3_aa: CASSPASGRRETQYF
cdr3_nt: TGTGCCAGCAGCCCCGCTAGCGGGAGGAGGGAGACCCAGTACTTC
v_call: TRBV9
j_call: TRBJ2-5
clone_size: NA
d_call: TRBD2

cdr3_aa: CAWADGWYEQYF
cdr3_nt: TGTGCCTGGGCCGACGGATGGTACGAGCAGTACTTC
v_call: TRBV30
j_call: TRBJ2-7
clone_size: NA
d_call: NA

cdr3_aa: CASSPSGGLVNTEAFF
cdr3_nt: TGTGCCAGCAGTCCGTCAGGGGGATTAGTGAACACTGAAGCTTTCTTT
v_call: TRBV6-6
j_call: TRBJ1-1
clone_size: NA
d_call: TRBD1

cdr3_aa: CASRDTLDNQPQHF
cdr3_nt: TGTGCCAGCAGGGACACCTTGGACAATCAGCCCCAGCATTTT
v_call: TRBV2
j_call: TRBJ1-5
clone_size: NA
d_call: NA

cdr3_aa: CATISQLAGVEQYF
cdr3_nt: TGTGCCACCATTTCCCAACTAGCGGGAGTCGAGCAGTACTTC
v_call: TRBV28
j_call: TRBJ2-7
clone_size: NA
d_call: TRBD2

cdr3_aa: CASSLRVRDTQYF
cdr3_nt: TGTGCCAGTAGTCTTCGGGTGAGGGATACGCAGTATTTT
v_call: TRBV19
j_call: TRBJ2-3
clone_size: NA
d_call: NA

cdr3_aa: CASSPTGRAGFYEQYF
cdr3_nt: TGTGCCAGCAGCCCGACGGGGCGGGCAGGGTTCTACGAGCAGTACTTC
v_call: TRBV9
j_call: TRBJ2-7
clone_size: once
d_call: NA

cdr3_aa: CASRMGQGTEAFF
cdr3_nt: TGTGCCAGCAGGATGGGACAGGGAACTGAAGCTTTCTTT
v_call: TRBV28
j_call: TRBJ1-1
clone_size: once
d_call: TRBD1

cdr3_aa: CASRVGWGFGEKLFF
cdr3_nt: TGTGCCAGCAGGGTGGGTTGGGGGTTCGGTGAAAAACTGTTTTTT
v_call: TRBV27
j_call: TRBJ1-4
clone_size: NA
d_call: NA

cdr3_aa: CASSLGAGESGANVLTF
cdr3_nt: TGTGCCAGCAGCTTAGGGGCAGGGGAGTCCGGGGCCAACGTCCTGACTTTC
v_call: TRBV11-3
j_call: TRBJ2-6
clone_size: NA
d_call: NA

cdr3_aa: CASSAPRGTSVGELFF
cdr3_nt: TGTGCCAGCAGCGCCCCCCGGGGGACCTCTGTCGGGGAGCTGTTTTTT
v_call: TRBV7-9
j_call: TRBJ2-2
clone_size: NA
d_call: NA

cdr3_aa: CASSLGLEGRPSYEQYF
cdr3_nt: TGTGCCAGCAGCTTAGGGCTAGAAGGCAGACCCTCCTACGAGCAGTACTTC
v_call: TRBV7-9
j_call: TRBJ2-7
clone_size: NA
d_call: NA

cdr3_aa: CASSGPQGSGQFF
cdr3_nt: TGTGCCAGCAGCGGACCCCAAGGGTCAGGGCAGTTCTTC
v_call: TRBV9
j_call: TRBJ2-1
clone_size: NA
d_call: NA

cdr3_aa: CASSASSPQHF
cdr3_nt: TGTGCCAGCAGCGCGTCTTCCCCCCAGCATTTT
v_call: TRBV28
j_call: TRBJ1-5
clone_size: NA
d_call: NA

cdr3_aa: CAWEIDGLNTEAFF
cdr3_nt: TGTGCCTGGGAGATCGACGGATTGAACACTGAAGCTTTCTTT
v_call: TRBV30
j_call: TRBJ1-1
clone_size: NA
d_call: NA

cdr3_aa: CASSLWGAANEQFF
cdr3_nt: TGTGCCAGCAGCTTATGGGGGGCGGCGAATGAGCAGTTCTTC
v_call: TRBV7-8
j_call: TRBJ2-1
clone_size: NA
d_call: NA

cdr3_aa: CASSFGGGPLDIQYF
cdr3_nt: TGCGCCAGCAGCTTCGGGGGAGGGCCTCTCGACATTCAGTACTTC
v_call: TRBV5-1
j_call: TRBJ2-4
clone_size: once
d_call: TRBD2

cdr3_aa: CASSLEAGGNNEQFF
cdr3_nt: TGTGCCAGCAGTTTAGAAGCGGGAGGGAACAATGAGCAGTTCTTC
v_call: TRBV27
j_call: TRBJ2-1
clone_size: NA
d_call: TRBD2

cdr3_aa: CASSSRSTYEQYF
cdr3_nt: TGCGCCAGCAGCTCGAGATCTACCTACGAGCAGTACTTC
v_call: TRBV5-1
j_call: TRBJ2-7
clone_size: NA
d_call: NA

cdr3_aa: CASSQGPAGGYGGELFF
cdr3_nt: TGCGCCAGCAGCCAAGGGCCAGCGGGAGGGTACGGCGGGGAGCTGTTTTTT
v_call: TRBV4-1
j_call: TRBJ2-2
clone_size: NA
d_call: TRBD2

cdr3_aa: CASSLNSANTGELFF
cdr3_nt: TGTGCCAGCAGCTTGAACTCCGCGAACACCGGGGAGCTGTTTTTT
v_call: TRBV7-2
j_call: TRBJ2-2
clone_size: NA
d_call: NA

cdr3_aa: CASERETQYF
cdr3_nt: TGTGCCAGCGAGCGGGAGACCCAGTACTTC
v_call: TRBV28
j_call: TRBJ2-5
clone_size: NA
d_call: NA

cdr3_aa: CATSSPAGVIMNTEAFF
cdr3_nt: TGTGCCACCAGCAGCCCCGCAGGGGTGATCATGAACACTGAAGCTTTCTTT
v_call: TRBV15
j_call: TRBJ1-1
clone_size: NA
d_call: NA

cdr3_aa: CASSSTHNEQFF
cdr3_nt: TGTGCCAGCAGTTCGACACACAATGAGCAGTTCTTC
v_call: TRBV27
j_call: TRBJ2-1
clone_size: NA
d_call: NA

cdr3_aa: CASSGRSYEQYF
cdr3_nt: TGTGCCAGCAGTGGTCGGAGCTACGAGCAGTACTTC
v_call: TRBV6-1
j_call: TRBJ2-7
clone_size: NA
d_call: NA

cdr3_aa: CASSFRVGNTEAFF
cdr3_nt: TGTGCCAGCAGTTTCCGGGTAGGGAACACTGAAGCTTTCTTT
v_call: TRBV28
j_call: TRBJ1-1
clone_size: NA
d_call: NA

cdr3_aa: CASSLVPGLVGADTQYF
cdr3_nt: TGTGCCAGCAGCTTAGTCCCGGGACTAGTAGGAGCAGATACGCAGTATTTT
v_call: TRBV11-2
j_call: TRBJ2-3
clone_size: NA
d_call: TRBD2

cdr3_aa: CASSAMRGAAGELFF
cdr3_nt: TGTGCCAGCAGCGCCATGAGGGGGGCCGCCGGGGAGCTGTTTTTT
v_call: TRBV9
j_call: TRBJ2-2
clone_size: NA
d_call: NA

cdr3_aa: CASRSFPLGINEQFF
cdr3_nt: TGTGCCAGCAGGTCCTTCCCACTAGGGATCAATGAGCAGTTCTTC
v_call: TRBV27
j_call: TRBJ2-1
clone_size: NA
d_call: NA

cdr3_aa: CASSVGPPGTEAFF
cdr3_nt: TGTGCCAGCAGCGTGGGCCCCCCTGGCACTGAAGCTTTCTTT
v_call: TRBV9
j_call: TRBJ1-1
clone_size: NA
d_call: NA

cdr3_aa: CASSFLSSYEQYF
cdr3_nt: TGTGCCAGCAGTTTCCTATCCTCCTACGAGCAGTACTTC
v_call: TRBV27
j_call: TRBJ2-7
clone_size: NA
d_call: NA

cdr3_aa: CASSYWGTSGIYEQYF
cdr3_nt: TGTGCCAGCAGTTATTGGGGCACTAGCGGGATCTACGAGCAGTACTTC
v_call: TRBV2
j_call: TRBJ2-7
clone_size: NA
d_call: TRBD2

cdr3_aa: CASSLVPQEVNTEAFF
cdr3_nt: TGCGCCAGCAGCTTGGTACCGCAGGAGGTGAACACTGAAGCTTTCTTT
v_call: TRBV5-1
j_call: TRBJ1-1
clone_size: NA
d_call: NA

cdr3_aa: CASSVTRLPSTDTQYF
cdr3_nt: TGTGCCAGCAGCGTGACACGACTACCTAGCACAGATACGCAGTATTTT
v_call: TRBV9
j_call: TRBJ2-3
clone_size: NA
d_call: NA